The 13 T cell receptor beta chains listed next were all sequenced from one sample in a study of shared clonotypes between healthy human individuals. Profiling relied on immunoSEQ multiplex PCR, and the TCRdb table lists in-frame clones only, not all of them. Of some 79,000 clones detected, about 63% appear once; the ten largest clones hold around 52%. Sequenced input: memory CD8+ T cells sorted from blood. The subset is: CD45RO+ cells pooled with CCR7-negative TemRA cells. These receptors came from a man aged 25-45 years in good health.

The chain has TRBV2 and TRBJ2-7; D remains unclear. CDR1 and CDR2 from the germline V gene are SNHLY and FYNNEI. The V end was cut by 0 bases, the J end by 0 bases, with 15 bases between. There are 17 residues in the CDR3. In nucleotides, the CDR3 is TGTGCCAGCAGTGAAGCGCTTAGGAGTGGCGCCTCCTACGAGCAGTACTTC. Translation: CASSEALRSGASYEQYF.

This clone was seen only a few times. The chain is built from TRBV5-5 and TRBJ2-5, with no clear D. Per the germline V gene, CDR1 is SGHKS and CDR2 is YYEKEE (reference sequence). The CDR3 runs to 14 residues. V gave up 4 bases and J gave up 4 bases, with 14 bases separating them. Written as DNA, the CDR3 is TGTGCCAGCAGCGCAACAGTTACGAGAGAGACCCAGTACTTC. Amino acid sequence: CASSATVTRETQYF. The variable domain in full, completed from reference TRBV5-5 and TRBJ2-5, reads DAGVTQSPTHLIKTRGQQVTLRCSPISGHKSVSWYQQVLGQGPQFIFQYYEKEERGRGNFPDRFSARQFPNYSSELNVNALLLGDSALYLCASSATVTRETQYFGPGTRLLVL.

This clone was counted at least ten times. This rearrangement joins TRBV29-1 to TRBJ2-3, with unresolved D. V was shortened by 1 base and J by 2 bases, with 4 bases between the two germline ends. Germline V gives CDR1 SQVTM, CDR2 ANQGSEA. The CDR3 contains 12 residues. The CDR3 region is CSVEVTTDTQYF. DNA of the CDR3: TGCAGCGTTGAAGTCACCACAGATACGCAGTATTTT.

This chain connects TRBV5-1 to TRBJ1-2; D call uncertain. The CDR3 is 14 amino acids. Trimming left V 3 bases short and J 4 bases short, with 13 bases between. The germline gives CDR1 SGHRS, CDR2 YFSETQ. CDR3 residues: CASSSEEGGYGYTF. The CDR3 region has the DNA TGCGCCAGCAGCTCCGAGGAGGGCGGCTATGGCTACACCTTC.

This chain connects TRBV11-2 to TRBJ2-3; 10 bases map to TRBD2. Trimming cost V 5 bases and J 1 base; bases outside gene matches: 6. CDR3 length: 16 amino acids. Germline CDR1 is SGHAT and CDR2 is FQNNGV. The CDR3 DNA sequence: TGTGCCAGCAGCCATAATAGCGGGAGGCGCACAGATACGCAGTATTTT. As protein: CASSHNSGRRTDTQYF.

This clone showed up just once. CDR3 protein: CASSHRDRGFNQPQHF. The CDR3 nucleotides read TGTGCCAGTAGTCACCGGGACAGGGGCTTCAATCAGCCCCAGCATTTT. The chain couples TRBV19 to TRBJ1-5, with 10 bases matching TRBD1. Germline V gene lookup returns CDR1 LNHDA and CDR2 SQIVND (reference sequence). The CDR3 extends over 16 amino acids. Trimming removed 5 bases from V and 3 bases from J; junction bases left unmatched: 7.

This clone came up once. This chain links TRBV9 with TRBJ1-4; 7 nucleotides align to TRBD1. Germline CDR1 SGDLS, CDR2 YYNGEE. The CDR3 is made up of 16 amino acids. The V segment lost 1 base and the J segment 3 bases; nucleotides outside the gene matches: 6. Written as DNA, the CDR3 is TGTGCCAGCAGCGTATCGTTAGGACAGGCTAATGAAAAACTGTTTTTT. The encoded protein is CASSVSLGQANEKLFF.

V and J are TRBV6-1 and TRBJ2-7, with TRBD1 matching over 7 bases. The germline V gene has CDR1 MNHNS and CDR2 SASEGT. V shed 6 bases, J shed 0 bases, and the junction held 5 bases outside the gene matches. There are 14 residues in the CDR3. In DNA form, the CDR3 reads TGTGCCAGCAGCCCAACAGGGGACTCCTACGAGCAGTACTTC. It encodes CASSPTGDSYEQYF.

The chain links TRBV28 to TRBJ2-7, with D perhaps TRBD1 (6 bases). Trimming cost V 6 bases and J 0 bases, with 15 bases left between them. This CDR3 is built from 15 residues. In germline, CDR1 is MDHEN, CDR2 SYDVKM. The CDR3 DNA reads TGTGCCAGCAGCCATCGGACAGCGAGCTCCTACGAGCAGTACTTC. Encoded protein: CASSHRTASSYEQYF.

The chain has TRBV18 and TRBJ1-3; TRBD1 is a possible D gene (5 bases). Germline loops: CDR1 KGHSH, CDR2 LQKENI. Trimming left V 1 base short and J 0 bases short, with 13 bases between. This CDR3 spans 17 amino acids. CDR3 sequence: CASSPRQVGTSGNTIYF. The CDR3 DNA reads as TGTGCCAGCTCACCACGTCAGGTTGGGACCTCTGGAAACACCATATATTTT. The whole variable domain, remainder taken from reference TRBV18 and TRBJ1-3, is NAGVMQNPRHLVRRRGQEARLRCSPMKGHSHVYWYRQLPEEGLKFMVYLQKENIIDESGMPKERFSAEFPKEGPSILRIQQVVRGDSAAYFCASSPRQVGTSGNTIYFGEGSWLTVV.

The CDR3 bases are TGTGCCAGCAGTTTAATCGGGACATATGAGCAGTACTTC. It specifies CASSLIGTYEQYF. V usage is TRBV27 and J usage is TRBJ2-7; a weak D match, TRBD1 (6 bases). Trimming stripped 2 bases from V and 7 bases from J, with 12 bases between. The germline V gene has CDR1 MNHEY and CDR2 SMNVEV (reference sequence). This CDR3 region has 13 residues.

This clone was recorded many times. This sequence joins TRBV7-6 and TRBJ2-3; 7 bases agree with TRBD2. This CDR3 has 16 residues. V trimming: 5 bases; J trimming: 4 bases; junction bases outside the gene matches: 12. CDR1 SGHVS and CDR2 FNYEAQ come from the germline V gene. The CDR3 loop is CASSPWASGRPDTQYF. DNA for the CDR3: TGTGCCAGCAGCCCCTGGGCTAGCGGTCGGCCAGATACGCAGTATTTT.

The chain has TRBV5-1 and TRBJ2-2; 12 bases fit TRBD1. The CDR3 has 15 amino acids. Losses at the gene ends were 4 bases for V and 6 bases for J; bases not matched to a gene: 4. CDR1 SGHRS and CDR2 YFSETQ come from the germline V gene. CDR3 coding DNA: TGCGCCAGCAGCAGGGACAGGGGGCGATCCGGGGAGCTGTTTTTT. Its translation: CASSRDRGRSGELFF.